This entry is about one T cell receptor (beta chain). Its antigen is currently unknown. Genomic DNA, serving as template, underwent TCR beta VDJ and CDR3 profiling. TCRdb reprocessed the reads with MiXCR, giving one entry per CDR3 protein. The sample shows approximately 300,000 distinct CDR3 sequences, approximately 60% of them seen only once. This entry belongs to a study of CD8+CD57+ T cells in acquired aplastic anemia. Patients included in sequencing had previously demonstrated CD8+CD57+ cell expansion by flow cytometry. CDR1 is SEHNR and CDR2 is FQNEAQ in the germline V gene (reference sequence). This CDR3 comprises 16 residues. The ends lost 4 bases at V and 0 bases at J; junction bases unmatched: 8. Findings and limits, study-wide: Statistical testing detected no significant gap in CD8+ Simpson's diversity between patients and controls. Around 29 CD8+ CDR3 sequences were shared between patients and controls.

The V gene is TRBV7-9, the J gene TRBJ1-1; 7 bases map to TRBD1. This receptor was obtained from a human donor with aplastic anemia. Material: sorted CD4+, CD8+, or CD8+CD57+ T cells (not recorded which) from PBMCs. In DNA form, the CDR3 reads TGTGCCAGCAGCTCTAGAGGGACAGCGATGAACACTGAAGCTTTCTTT. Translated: CASSSRGTAMNTEAFF.